The 21 T cell receptor beta chains in this list originate from one sample, sequenced in a study of immune characterization of retroperitoneal liposarcoma. Each CDR3 protein is one row after TCRdb ran MiXCR on the PCR reads. Of around 19,000 distinct CDR3 sequences in the sample, 35% to 40% were seen once. The source material was blood. These receptors all come from a male donor with retroperitoneal liposarcoma.

Many counts were recorded for this clonotype. The chain joins TRBV6-4 to TRBJ2-1; TRBD2 aligns across 9 bases. The V gene's germline CDR1 is MRHNA and CDR2 SNTAGT. The CDR3 is 16 amino acids. The junction had 13 bases not matched to a gene; V was cut back by 11 bases and J by 2 bases. For the CDR3, the DNA is TGTGCCCCCAGGGAGGTAGCGGGAGAGCCCTACAATGAGCAGTTCTTC. As protein: CAPREVAGEPYNEQFF.

The gene calls are TRBV6-1 and TRBJ2-1; TRBD2 matches 7 bases. The V segment lost 6 bases and the J segment 3 bases; nucleotides outside the gene matches: 29. The CDR3 sequence is 22 residues long. Germline V CDR1 and CDR2: MNHNS, SASEGT. The CDR3 loop reads CASSPGNTGTIRGRGFYNEQFF. The CDR3 DNA reads TGTGCCAGCAGCCCAGGCAATACTGGGACTATTAGGGGAAGGGGCTTCTACAATGAGCAGTTCTTC.

In its sample, this clonotype was seen a few times. The V call is TRBV11-2, the J call TRBJ2-5; 9 bases line up with TRBD2. The germline V gene encodes CDR1 SGHAT and CDR2 FQNNGV. The J segment lost 11 bases and the V segment lost 0 bases, leaving 13 bases of the junction unmatched. This CDR3 comprises 16 residues. The CDR3 DNA reads as TGTGCCAGCAGCTTAGAGCCGGCTAGCGGGATTTGGGAGCAGTACTTC. It translates to CASSLEPASGIWEQYF.

The V and J genes are TRBV6-1 and TRBJ2-5; D may be TRBD1 (5 bases). The CDR3 loop spans 14 amino acids. The V and J ends lost 4 bases and 5 bases respectively, with 14 bases between them. CDR1 and CDR2 (germline): MNHNS, SASEGT. CDR3 sequence reads: CASSALLPGETQYF. DNA for the CDR3: TGTGCCAGCAGTGCTTTACTCCCAGGGGAGACCCAGTACTTC.

The V gene is TRBV7-3, the J gene TRBJ1-1; possible D gene TRBD1, 5 bases. The CDR3 has 14 amino acids. The V end was cut by 3 bases, the J end by 9 bases, with 17 bases between. From germline, CDR1 is SGHTA and CDR2 FQGTGA. Here the CDR3 DNA reads TGTGCCAGCAGCTTCCAGGCGTCTGACAGAAAAGCTTTCTTT. Its protein is CASSFQASDRKAFF. Filled out from reference TRBV7-3 and TRBJ1-1, the complete variable domain reads GAGVSQTPSNKVTEKGKYVELRCDPISGHTALYWYRQSLGQGPEFLIYFQGTGAADDSGLPNDRFFAVRPEGSVSTLKIQRTERGDSAVYLCASSFQASDRKAFFGQGTRLTVV.

This clonotype was found a few times. The gene calls are TRBV12-5 and TRBJ2-1, with TRBD2 matching over 10 bases. CDR3 length: 18 residues. Germline trimming cut 0 bases from V and 2 bases from J; bases unmatched to any gene: 7. Germline V gives CDR1 LGHNT, CDR2 FRNRAP. The CDR3, as DNA: TGTGCTAGTGGTTTGGTACTCCCGGGACTAGCGCCCTACAATGAGCAGTTCTTC. This sequence encodes CASGLVLPGLAPYNEQFF.

The J gene is TRBJ2-2, the V gene TRBV12-3 or TRBV12-4; no firm D call. CDR3 length: 12 amino acids. The V end was cut by 7 bases, the J end by 3 bases, with 6 bases between. Here the CDR3 reads CASTFDTGELFF. As DNA, the CDR3 is TGTGCCAGCACCTTCGACACCGGGGAGCTGTTTTTT.

CDR3 region: CASSETLGTLGGYTF. The CDR3 DNA sequence: TGTGCCAGCAGTGAAACACTGGGGACATTAGGAGGCTACACCTTC. This sequence joins TRBV6-1 and TRBJ1-2; tentative D call: TRBD1 (6 bases). The CDR3 runs to 15 residues. Germline loops: CDR1 MNHNS, CDR2 SASEGT. V was clipped by 2 bases and J by 8 bases, with 18 bases between them.

The V gene is TRBV6-5, the J gene TRBJ2-1, with D possibly being TRBD2 (7 bases). V was shortened by 0 bases and J by 8 bases, with 23 bases between the two germline ends. Germline V gives CDR1 MNHEY, CDR2 SVGAGI. The CDR3 has 18 residues. The CDR3 protein is CASSYSPLASGGSDEQFF. CDR3 DNA sequence: TGTGCCAGCAGTTACTCTCCACTAGCGTCGGGGGGCTCCGATGAGCAGTTCTTC.

J is TRBJ2-1 and V is TRBV11-2; 8 bases map to TRBD1. CDR1 and CDR2 from the germline V gene are SGHAT and FQNNGV. The CDR3 consists of 14 residues. The V gene end was trimmed by 5 bases and the J gene end by 5 bases; junction bases not matched to a gene: 5. The CDR3 protein is CASSPWTGNNEQFF. CDR3 bases: TGTGCCAGCAGCCCTTGGACAGGGAACAATGAGCAGTTCTTC.

Remarks on this clonotype: It is likely a read error, because the conserved phenylalanine at the end of the CDR3 is missing. This rearrangement joins TRBV12-3 or TRBV12-4 to TRBJ1-6, with 8 bases identical to TRBD1. The CDR3 sequence is 14 residues long. The J segment lost 7 bases and the V segment lost 7 bases, leaving 6 bases of the junction unmatched. CDR3 sequence: CASNGQGGNSPLHL. The DNA for the CDR3 is TGTGCCAGCAACGGACAGGGAGGCAATTCACCCCTCCACTTG.

The table lists this clonotype with a few counts. This chain joins TRBV6-6 and TRBJ2-5; 9 positions agree with TRBD1. From germline, CDR1 is MNHNY and CDR2 SVGAGI (reference sequence). Trimming cost V 2 bases and J 2 bases; bases outside gene matches: 3. The CDR3 sequence is 15 residues long. CDR3 in amino acids: CASSYGTGIQETQYF. Here the CDR3 DNA reads TGTGCCAGCAGTTACGGGACAGGGATACAAGAGACCCAGTACTTC.

This clonotype counts as medium-sized. This chain uses TRBV10-3 with TRBJ2-3; tentatively, D is TRBD1 (5 bases). The CDR3 is 17 residues long. CDR1 is ENHRY and CDR2 is SYGVKD in the germline V gene. Between the trimmed V and J ends, which lost 2 bases and 5 bases, there was a span of 20 bases. CDR3 nucleotide sequence: TGTGCCATCAGTGAGCGCTCACTTAAGGATACAGGAGATACGCAGTATTTT. Translating it yields CAISERSLKDTGDTQYF.

The rearrangement uses TRBV12-3 or TRBV12-4 and TRBJ2-4; D gene uncertain. The J call may be wrong; the DNA end is better matched by TRBJ2-1. CDR3 length: 14 residues. The CDR3 DNA sequence: TGTGCCAGCAGTTTGTCGGTCTTTTCCAGTGAGCAGTTCTTC. Amino acid sequence: CASSLSVFSSEQFF.

This chain connects TRBV6-5 to TRBJ1-6; D remains ambiguous. The length of the CDR3 is 15 residues. Trimming pared 4 bases from V and 5 bases from J, leaving 12 bases between. From germline, CDR1 is MNHEY and CDR2 SVGAGI. The CDR3 sequence is CASSLRADNNSPLHF. The CDR3 region has the DNA TGTGCCAGCAGTTTGAGGGCAGATAATAATTCACCCCTCCACTTT.

As regards this clonotype: Lacking the conserved final phenylalanine or tryptophan, this CDR3 likely reflects a read error. The DNA is left out, because the CDR3 cannot be placed on it with certainty; the CDR3 is given as TCRdb lists it. The CDR3: CASPWGEGPPFP. V gene TRBV6-1 combines with J gene TRBJ2-7; the table's D call, TRBD1, was not checked against the DNA. Germline-derived CDR1 and CDR2 are MNHNS and SASEGT. The CDR3 is 12 amino acids in total, end residues counted.

This clonotype was recorded at least ten times. The chain links TRBV7-8 to TRBJ1-2; tentative D call: TRBD1 (6 bases). CDR1 and CDR2 (germline): SGHVS, FQNEAQ. V was clipped by 5 bases and J by 5 bases, with 18 bases between them. The CDR3 has 15 amino acids. This CDR3 reads CASSDVPRDNYGYTF. The DNA of the CDR3 is TGTGCCAGCAGCGACGTACCCCGGGACAATTATGGCTACACCTTC. Full variable domain (missing parts from reference TRBV7-8 and TRBJ1-2): GAGVSQSPRYKVAKRGQDVALRCDPISGHVSLFWYQQALGQGPEFLTYFQNEAQLDKSGLPSDRFFAERPEGSVSTLKIQRTQQEDSAVYLCASSDVPRDNYGYTFGSGTRLTVV.

J is TRBJ2-4 and V is TRBV6-1, with TRBD2 matching over 12 bases. There are 15 residues in the CDR3. Germline CDR1 is MNHNS and CDR2 is SASEGT. V lost 1 base, J lost 13 bases, and 8 bases stayed unmatched. This CDR3 is CASSEGLAGANEQYF. DNA for the CDR3: TGTGCCAGCAGTGAAGGACTAGCGGGGGCCAATGAGCAGTACTTC.

As regards this clonotype: The junction differs from germline at one of its ends, possibly a read error. The chain uses TRBV7-2 and TRBJ2-1, with D perhaps matching TRBD1 (5 bases). The CDR3 spans 14 residues. CDR1 and CDR2 (germline): SGHTA, FQGNSA. In nucleotides, the CDR3 is TGTGCCAGCACCGCCGGGCCAGGGTACAATGAGCAATTATTC. Translating it yields CASTAGPGYNEQLF. Looking up the rest from reference TRBV7-2 and TRBJ2-1 gives the full variable domain: GAGVSQSPSNKVTEKGKDVELRCDPISGHTALYWYRQSLGQGLEFLIYFQGNSAPDKSGLPSDRFSAERTGGSVSTLTIQRTQQEDSAVYLCASTAGPGYNEQLFGPGTRLTVL.

The chain links TRBV27 to TRBJ2-2; D gene unclear. The V gene lost 1 base and the J gene lost 8 bases, with 11 bases spanning the gap. The CDR3 covers 14 residues. Germline V gene sequence: CDR1 MNHEY, CDR2 SMNVEV (reference sequence). The CDR3 reads CASSLYQNGGELFF. CDR3 sequence (DNA): TGTGCCAGCAGTTTATATCAAAATGGGGGGGAGCTGTTTTTT.

As regards this clonotype: With a much larger clone just one base away, this may be a read error. V is TRBV7-6 and J is TRBJ2-1; no definite D call. The CDR3 has 13 residues. Looked up from germline, CDR1 is SGHVS and CDR2 is FNYEAQ. The CDR3 is CASSLAFLNEKFF. CDR3 nucleotide sequence: TGTGCCAGCAGCTTAGCTTTCCTCAATGAGAAGTTCTTC.